The 10 T cell receptor beta chains below were found in one sample sequenced in a study of blood T cell repertoires in COVID-19 (dated by TCRdb to between 2020 and 2021). The library came from the immunoSEQ multiplex PCR assay. The source is immuneACCESS, and TCRdb retained only in-frame sequences with V and J called. Part of the clones is not carried over; for the studies checked, unresolved V genes explain less than half of this, and the remainder is unexplained. In this sample the table shows roughly 330,000 clones, 87% of which occur a single time. Roughly 5.2% of the sample comes from the top ten. Sequenced: PBMCs or T cells enriched from blood (not recorded which). These receptors originate from a woman in her thirties who had recovered from COVID-19.

V gene TRBV18 combines with J gene TRBJ1-6; D possibly corresponds to TRBD1 (5 bases). V lost 6 bases and J lost 15, with 12 bases in between. The CDR3 runs to 11 residues. CDR1 and CDR2 (germline): KGHSH, LQKENI. Here the CDR3 reads CASSNQGILHF. The DNA for the CDR3 is TGTGCCAGCTCCAATCAGGGAATCCTCCACTTT.

The V gene is TRBV6-5, the J gene TRBJ1-1; D call uncertain. Germline V gene lookup returns CDR1 MNHEY and CDR2 SVGAGI. This CDR3 comprises 15 residues. Between the trimmed V and J ends, which lost 0 bases and 0 bases, there was a span of 8 bases. CDR3 sequence: CASSYSRTMNTEAFF. As DNA, the CDR3 is TGTGCCAGCAGTTACTCTCGGACTATGAACACTGAAGCTTTCTTT.

The V gene is TRBV5-1, the J gene TRBJ1-1, with D possibly being TRBD1 (6 bases). Looked up from germline, CDR1 is SGHRS and CDR2 is YFSETQ. V was cut by 3 bases and J by 0 bases, with 18 bases left in between. CDR3 size: 17 residues. The CDR3 DNA is TGCGCCAGCAGCTGGGGGCCCATTGGCAACATGAACACTGAAGCTTTCTTT. Its protein is CASSWGPIGNMNTEAFF.

This clone appeared a single time. This chain uses TRBV27 with TRBJ1-1, with D perhaps matching TRBD1 (6 bases). The CDR3 spans 11 residues. The V gene lost 7 bases and the J gene lost 6 bases, with 9 bases spanning the gap. Germline V gene data show CDR1 as MNHEY and CDR2 as SMNVEV (reference sequence). CDR3 in amino acids: CASKNRAEAFF. DNA for the CDR3: TGTGCCAGCAAAAACAGGGCTGAAGCTTTCTTT.

V usage is TRBV6-6 and J usage is TRBJ2-7; 8 bases match TRBD2. The length of the CDR3 is 14 residues. Trimming cost V 6 bases and J 0 bases; bases outside gene matches: 4. Germline V gene sequence: CDR1 MNHNY, CDR2 SVGAGI (reference sequence). The CDR3: CASRSSGSSYEQYF. DNA for the CDR3: TGTGCCAGCAGGTCAAGCGGGAGCTCCTACGAGCAGTACTTC.

This rearrangement joins TRBV30 to TRBJ1-1; 9 bases map to TRBD1. V shed 6 bases, J shed 5 bases, and the junction held 7 bases outside the gene matches. This CDR3 has 13 residues. Germline V lookup: CDR1 GTSNPN, CDR2 SVGIG (reference sequence). DNA of the CDR3: TGTGCCTGTCAAACAGGGGGCTGGACTGAAGCTTTCTTT. This sequence encodes CACQTGGWTEAFF.

The chain joins TRBV7-8 to TRBJ2-2; possible D gene TRBD2, 6 bases. V was clipped by 5 bases and J by 7 bases, with 17 bases between them. CDR1 is SGHVS, CDR2 FQNEAQ, per germline. The CDR3 contains 15 residues. CDR3 coding DNA: TGTGCCAGCAGCCTCAACTGGAGGGCGGGCGGGGAGCTGTTTTTT. Amino acids: CASSLNWRAGGELFF.

The rearrangement uses TRBV10-1 and TRBJ1-5; possible D gene TRBD1, 6 bases. The CDR3 is 18 amino acids. Germline V gene sequence: CDR1 WNHNN, CDR2 SYGVQD (reference sequence). Trimming took off 7 bases at V and 0 bases at J, with 22 bases between the two ends. The CDR3 sequence is CASMGLPGGIYSNQPQHF. CDR3 in DNA: TGCGCCAGCATGGGACTACCCGGGGGCATATATAGCAATCAGCCCCAGCATTTT.

Worth noting for this clone: Other nucleotide sequences in the sample specify the same CDR3. This chain uses TRBV5-4 with TRBJ1-4, with 9 bases that match TRBD1. Germline V gene lookup returns CDR1 SGHNT and CDR2 YYREEE (reference sequence). J was trimmed by 6 bases and V by 3 bases; bases with no gene match: 3. The CDR3 is 14 amino acids. The chain's CDR3 is CASSSRQGDEKLFF. The DNA of the CDR3 is TGTGCCAGCAGCTCGCGACAGGGGGATGAAAAACTGTTTTTT.

J is TRBJ2-1 and V is TRBV9; D possibly corresponds to TRBD1 (7 bases). With 4 bases removed from V and 0 bases from J, the gap between germline ends came to 14 bases. This CDR3 comprises 16 residues. Germline assignment: CDR1 SGDLS and CDR2 YYNGEE. The CDR3 reads CASSLEGAGSYNEQFF. DNA of the CDR3: TGTGCCAGCAGCTTGGAGGGGGCTGGCTCCTACAATGAGCAGTTCTTC.